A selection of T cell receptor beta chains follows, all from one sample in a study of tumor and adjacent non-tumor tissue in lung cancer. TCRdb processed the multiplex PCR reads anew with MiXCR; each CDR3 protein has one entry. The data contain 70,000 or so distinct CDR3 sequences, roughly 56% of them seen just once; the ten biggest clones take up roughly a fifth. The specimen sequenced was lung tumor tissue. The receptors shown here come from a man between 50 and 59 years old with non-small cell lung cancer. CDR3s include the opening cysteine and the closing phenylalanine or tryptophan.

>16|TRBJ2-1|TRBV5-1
CASSRLPAGYRREQFF
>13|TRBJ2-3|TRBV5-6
CVSSPKQADTQYF
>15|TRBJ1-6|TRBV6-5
CASRLPGPNSSPLHF
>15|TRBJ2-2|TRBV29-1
CSATVAGVSTGELFF
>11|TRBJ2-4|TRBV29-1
CSVGVEGIPYF
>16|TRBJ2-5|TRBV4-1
CASSQVVYGGEETQYF
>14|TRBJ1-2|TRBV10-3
CVIFGVGTNYGYTF
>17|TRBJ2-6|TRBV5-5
CASSLKPSGGLHGVLTF
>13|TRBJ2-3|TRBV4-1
CANSQEVGATQYF
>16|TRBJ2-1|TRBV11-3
CARSASETSGRDEQLF
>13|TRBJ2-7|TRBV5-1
CASSLTGSYEQYF
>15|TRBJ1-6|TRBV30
CAWSHGAQKGSPLHF
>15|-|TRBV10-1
CASSERATSTDTQHF
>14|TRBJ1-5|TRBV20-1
CSARVAASNQPQHF
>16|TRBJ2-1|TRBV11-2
CASSPLISGSKYEQFF
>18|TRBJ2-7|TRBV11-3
CASSSPSSTSGRPYEQYF
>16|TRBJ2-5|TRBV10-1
CASSRGAGSGTEAQYF
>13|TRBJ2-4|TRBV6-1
CASSEGQKNIKYF
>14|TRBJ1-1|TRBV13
CASSPLSSGTEAFF
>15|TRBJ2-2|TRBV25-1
CATRGTGELPGELFF
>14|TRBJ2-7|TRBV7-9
CASNSGHGSYEQYF
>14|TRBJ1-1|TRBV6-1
CVSTAGGVHAEAFF
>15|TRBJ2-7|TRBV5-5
CASSSAPPVSYEQYF
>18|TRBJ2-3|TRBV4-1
CPSGQVTSFAGGADTQYF
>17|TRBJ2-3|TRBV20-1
CSARDSGLPGLADTLYF
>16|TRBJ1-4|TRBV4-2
CASSQSPHLLNEKLFF
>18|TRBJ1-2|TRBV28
CASSFGRQAGLPNYGYTF
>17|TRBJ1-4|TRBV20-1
CSVREGGGGATNEKLFF
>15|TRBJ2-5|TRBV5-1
CASSLASGGAETQYF